This T cell receptor (beta chain) was obtained from a study of blood T cell repertoires in COVID-19. As for the study in general: The United States, Italy and Spain supplied acute and convalescent COVID-19 samples. In each case, the material was cDNA or gDNA derived from T cells, B-cell-depleted T cells, or PBMCs.

V shed 5 bases and J shed 6 bases, with 14 bases lying between them. This CDR3 is 14 amino acids long. The V gene's germline CDR1 is SNHLY and CDR2 FYNNEI. Per the authors' pipeline: Counts of nucleated cells, estimated from reference gene primer amplification, were obtained. Profiled with immunoSEQ multiplex PCR; TCRdb holds only in-frame clones, not every one. That table furnishes V, J and clone size, whereas the DNA furnished D and trimming. Counted here are about 80,000 clones, around 77% occurring once; the ten biggest clones make up 16%. The sequencing sample was made of peripheral blood. The sequence came from a man aged 65 to 85 with active or convalescent COVID-19. This chain connects TRBV2 to TRBJ1-5; TRBD1 is a possible D gene (5 bases). The CDR3 DNA sequence: TGTGCCAGCAGTCCGGACTGGAGGGGTCAGCCCCAGCATTTT. Amino acids: CASSPDWRGQPQHF.